This T cell receptor (beta chain) was captured by sequencing in a study of blood T cell repertoires in COVID-19. Background on the study: PBMCs, B-cell-depleted T cells, or T cells were the source of the cDNA or gDNA that made up the material.

Original processing notes: Reference gene primer amplification gave nucleated cell count estimates. Libraries were prepared by immunoSEQ multiplex PCR; TCRdb keeps only in-frame clonotypes and omits some of them. That table furnishes V, J and clone size, whereas the DNA furnished D and trimming. The sample has tens of thousands of clones, 88% seen once. CDR1 is SGHTA, CDR2 FQGTGA, per germline. CDR3 length: 13 residues. The V gene lost 3 bases and the J gene lost 3 bases, with 8 bases spanning the gap. The sequenced material came from peripheral blood. The sequence came from a man in his fifties or sixties with active COVID-19. The chain carries TRBV7-3 and TRBJ1-1, with a possible D match to TRBD1 (5 bases). The CDR3 region is CASSFSRDTEAFF. As DNA, the CDR3 is TGTGCCAGCAGCTTCAGCAGGGACACTGAAGCTTTCTTT.